This T cell receptor beta chain was sequenced in a study of cytotoxic CD8 clonotypes in ibrutinib-treated CLL. About the study: For this cohort, patients were about a dozen relapsed/refractory and under 16 treatment-naive, while under 18 were IGHV unmutated. A mean of roughly 250,000 productive templates and approximately 100,000 productive rearrangements was obtained per sample. Overall study results and limits: The times at which samples were taken varied between sustained-remission and progressing patients.

The assay was immunoSEQ multiplex PCR, and TCRdb's table has in-frame clones only and misses some. This table holds about 160,000 clones, approximately 90% found once. This CDR3 region has 20 residues. Germline CDR1 reads KGHSH; CDR2 reads LQKENI. J was trimmed by 2 bases and V by 2 bases; bases with no gene match: 9. Note on this clone: Its specificity is not known.

Sequenced material: PBMCs, taken at disease progression, from a patient treated with ibrutinib. The TCR originated in a human donor with chronic lymphocytic leukemia. This chain links TRBV18 with TRBJ2-6; TRBD2 matches at 13 bases. CDR3 loop: CASSPSGLAGEITGANVLTF. The CDR3 DNA reads TGTGCCAGCTCACCATCCGGACTAGCGGGAGAAATTACTGGGGCCAACGTCCTGACTTTC.